This T cell receptor (beta chain) stems from a study of cytomegalovirus exposure and HLA in healthy donors. Study outcomes and limitations: Sequencing likely caused a cluster of highly shared sequence variants.

The PCR used 60 Vbeta and 13 Jbeta primers. Libraries were prepared by immunoSEQ multiplex PCR; TCRdb keeps only in-frame clonotypes and omits some of them. The table records about 170,000 clones, around 76% of them present only once. As to this clone: Its specificity is unknown. This specimen includes other DNA sequences encoding the same CDR3.

Trimming stripped 4 bases from V and 3 bases from J, with 3 bases between. This CDR3 is built from 12 residues. The germline V gene encodes CDR1 SGHVS and CDR2 FNYEAQ. The sequenced sample was PBMCs. This TCR came from a man aged 35 to 55 in good health and CMV-seropositive. V and J are TRBV7-6 and TRBJ2-2; no clear D. CDR3 amino acids: CASSSHTGELFF. The CDR3 DNA follows: TGTGCCAGCAGCTCTCACACCGGGGAGCTGTTTTTT.